This T cell receptor beta chain was recovered during a study of cytomegalovirus exposure and HLA in healthy donors (dated by TCRdb to about 2017). About the investigation overall: In an earlier analysis of 587 of the donors, 276 Gb of sequence data and roughly 100 million unique TCR beta sequences from 180 million or so T cells were reported. An earlier analysis of 500 to 750 of the donors applied high-throughput TCR beta sequencing to assess whether each TCR beta V gene segment acted as functional or pseudogenic. Along with the approximately 650-subject first cohort, a separate validation cohort of more than 90 different subjects was used. The study aimed to test whether cataloging public T cell receptors could reveal signatures of past pathogen exposure. Class I and class II HLA loci were covered by the typing at four-digit resolution. The study combined high-throughput TCR immunosequencing, statistical association of individual TCRs with disease status, and machine learning to predict cytomegalovirus infection status. In a later genetic analysis, genome-wide SNP genotypes for about three fifths of the roughly 670 donors were used, and that subset was treated as a discovery cohort. Every discovery cohort repertoire had been produced on one sequencing platform. Typing coverage varied by locus: roughly 620-630 donors for A, B, C, DRB1 and DQB1; more than 500 for DQA1; some 610 for DPA1; roughly 450 for DPB1. Rather than drawing on any new phenotypic data, the later analysis identified candidate immune exposures from TCR beta sequences and the way those sequences occurred across donors. The genetic ancestry cluster associated with self-reported Caucasian donors included 65% to 90% of the 398 genotyped donors. On average, 235,054 unique TCR beta nucleotide sequences were sequenced per donor among 300 to 500 genotyped donors of the cohort, with roughly 18% of those sequences being non-productive. Because of strong linkage in the cohort, roughly five DR-DQ haplotypes were treated as single units for association and clustering. The T cell repertoires of around 730 subjects were profiled by immunosequencing and related to cytomegalovirus serostatus. Roughly 310 gigabases of sequencing data and 80 million or so unique TCR sequences were included in an early release covering over 600 HLA-typed donors. To study patterns of TCR occurrence, a later analysis re-analyzed previously published TCR beta repertoires from 550 to 800 donors and added high-resolution HLA genotyping. Donor age, sex, ethnicity and CMV serostatus were compiled together with the repertoire data. General findings and caveats noted by the study authors: Because some donors lacked HLA typing at each locus, the association tests relied only on the typed subset. Broadly in line with IMGT annotations, most TCR beta V segments showed up in productive rearrangements about 87% or about 30% of the time in an earlier analysis of several hundred of the donors. Sequencing depth was assumed to be roughly uniform across donors in the presence/absence analyses, though that assumption may not hold. Compared with the 666-donor mean, donors in an Asian-associated ancestry cluster had fewer N-insertions in productive TCRs, according to a later genetic analysis. According to a later analysis, TCR association rates differed among HLA loci, with DRB1 alleles showing the most associated TCRs and HLA-C alleles showing the fewest. The authors suggested that the approach could potentially be generalized to other disease states and immunological phenotypes. Assigning TCR associations to individual alleles was difficult when HLA alleles, especially DR and DQ, strongly co-occurred. A few of the identified cytomegalovirus-associated TCR beta chains were confirmed in vitro to be specific for cytomegalovirus antigens. Correlated functional status among segregating V segments might reflect linkage disequilibrium, but an unknown experimental factor could not be ruled out. A later analysis reported that several top co-occurrence clusters appeared linked to parvovirus B19, influenza, CMV and Epstein-Barr virus. Most TCR sequences were observed very rarely across donors, whereas some public TCRs were present in many individuals. CMV serostatus was the only immune exposure information available for the cohort. Because counts were too low, about 18 rarely observed V segments, including chromosome 9 orphons, were left out of the earlier analysis of roughly 600 of the donors. Cytomegalovirus status was reported to be diagnosed by the classifier with high specificity and sensitivity in both the original and validation cohorts. A later analysis found that HLA-associated TCR beta chains were more clonally expanded and had lower generation probabilities than equally common non-associated chains. The sequencing pipeline was judged likely to have produced a cluster of highly shared sequence variants as a technical artifact. A further reported finding was that TCR beta sequences accurately predicted the HLA-A and HLA-B alleles for most subjects in the first cohort. In the study, some 160 TCR beta chains were listed as associated with cytomegalovirus. V-gene and J-gene trimming of TCR beta chains was associated with a missense DCLRE1C variant in a later genetic analysis, and the association was replicated in an independent cohort. In a later analysis, most CMV-associated TCR beta chains were found to appear HLA-restricted, with HLA associations seemingly driven largely by CMV exposure. Only TCR beta chains were sequenced in this cohort, and the absence of alpha or paired-chain data limited detectable features. Specific HLA alleles were associated with 15,000 to 20,000 TCR beta sequences at a false discovery rate of 0.05 in a later analysis. Some IMGT-functional V segments, including TRBV6-2 and TRBV6-3, could not be told apart with the 87-base-pair reads, so those segments were excluded.

As concerns this clone: The specificity of this receptor is unknown. Base qualities are not provided; no much larger clone lies one nucleotide away.

Library preparation used the immunoSEQ multiplex PCR assay. A mixture of 60 forward primers for TCR Vbeta segments and 13 reverse primers for TCR Jbeta segments was used in the multiplex PCR. The CDR3 region of rearranged TCR beta genes was amplified from genomic DNA with a multiplex PCR assay. The amplified TCR beta libraries were sequenced on the Illumina HiSeq System as 87-base-pair reads. The authors' pipeline ran thus. Across the 670 or so repertoires, a later analysis counted tens of millions of unique TCR beta chains, about 10 million of which were shared by at least two donors. Raw reads were error-corrected and collapsed into unique sequences by a nearest-neighbor algorithm in which closely related sequences were merged to remove PCR and sequencing errors. To assign V, D and J gene segments, CDR3 sequences were aligned to IMGT reference sequences. For a sequence to be retained, a match of at least six nucleotides was required to both a V gene segment and a J gene segment. A rearrangement was called productive if the CDR3 had no stop codons and remained in frame with V and J, and every other rearrangement was called non-productive. CDR3 was defined by IMGT convention, running from the second conserved V-encoded cysteine to the conserved J-encoded phenylalanine. The earlier analysis of 587 of the donors excluded any sequence lacking an unambiguous match to a single V gene segment. In an earlier analysis of a few hundred of the donors, V segments were called functional above 56.7% productive rearrangements and were called segregating when the between-donor standard deviation exceeded 5%. A statistical classification framework was built for diagnosing cytomegalovirus status from the catalog of TCR beta chain sequences. In a later analysis, TCR nucleotide sequences were compared against IMGT/GENE-DB human TR gene sequences so that V and J genes could be assigned. A later analysis assigned CDR3 sequences and most-parsimonious VDJ recombination scenarios with the TCRdist pipeline. In a later analysis, each TCR beta chain was defined by its CDR3 amino acid sequence together with its V-gene family, and reads without a unique V-gene family were excluded. A later analysis removed roughly 590 highly shared, low-generation-probability nucleotide sequences to deal with suspected cross-contamination and a sequencing artifact. In a later analysis, a clonal expansion index for each public chain was calculated from normalized within-repertoire ranks of inferred template counts. In a later analysis, generation probabilities were computed using a VDJ recombination model fitted to out-of-frame rearrangements, and the results were checked against IGoR. Hypergeometric tests were used in a later analysis to score TCR-TCR, TCR-HLA and TCR-CMV co-occurrence, with a repertoire-size bias correction applied to the TCR pairs. In a later analysis, false discovery rates were estimated by permuting HLA or CMV assignments 20 times. In a later analysis, co-occurring TCRs were grouped using DBSCAN, with TCRdist sequence similarity added in when clustering inside HLA-allele-positive subsets. Repertoires with fewer than 30,000 or more than 120,000 public chains were left out of co-occurrence clustering, as were about 5 repertoires with anomalous nucleotide sharing. The source is immuneACCESS, and TCRdb retained only in-frame sequences with V and J called. Part of the clones is not carried over; for the studies checked, unresolved V genes explain less than half of this, and the remainder is unexplained. From that table come the V and J calls and clone size; the DNA was used to work out D and trimming. The sample table shows tens of thousands of clones, and roughly 64% are seen once. The ten largest clonotypes hold roughly 7.2% of the sample.

Based on the germline V gene, the CDR1 and CDR2 sequences are LGHNA and YNFKEQ. Relative to germline, V is 3 bases shorter and J is 1 base shorter, with 9 bases between their ends. The CDR3, from cysteine to phenylalanine, totals 14 residues. The read is trimmed to its CDR3 DNA, 42 bases read in frame from base 1. The cohort consisted of hundreds of healthy bone marrow donors. At the time of sampling, every cohort member was nominally healthy, though immune exposures that went unrecorded were likely present. The donor was CMV seropositive and belonged to the group of around 300 seropositive cohort members. A peripheral blood sample was provided by each donor, and peripheral blood mononuclear cells were used for TCR beta sequencing. The Qiagen DNeasy Blood Extraction Kit was used to extract genomic DNA from the blood cell samples.

The V gene is TRBV4-2 and the J gene is TRBJ1-1; the D gene remains uncertain. The TCR comes from a man in his forties or fifties in good health and CMV-seropositive. Sequencing was performed on PBMCs. The CDR3 region: CASSQYTRNTEAFF. DNA sequence: TGTGCCAGCAGCCAGTACACAAGGAACACTGAAGCTTTCTTT.